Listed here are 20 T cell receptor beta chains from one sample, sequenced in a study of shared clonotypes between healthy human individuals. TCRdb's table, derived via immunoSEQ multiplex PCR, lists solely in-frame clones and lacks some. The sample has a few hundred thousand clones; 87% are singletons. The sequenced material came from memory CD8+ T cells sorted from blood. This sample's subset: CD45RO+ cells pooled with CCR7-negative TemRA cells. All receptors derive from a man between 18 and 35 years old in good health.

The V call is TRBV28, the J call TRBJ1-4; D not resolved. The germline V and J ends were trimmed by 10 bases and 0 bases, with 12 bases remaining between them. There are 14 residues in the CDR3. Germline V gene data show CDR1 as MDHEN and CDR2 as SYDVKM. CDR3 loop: CATKGRTTNEKLFF. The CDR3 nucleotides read TGTGCCACCAAAGGTAGAACAACTAATGAAAAACTGTTTTTT.

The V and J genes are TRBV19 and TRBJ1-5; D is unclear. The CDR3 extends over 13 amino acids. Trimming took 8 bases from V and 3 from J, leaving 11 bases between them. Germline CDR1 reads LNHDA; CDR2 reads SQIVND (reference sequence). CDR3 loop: CASESKYNQPQHF. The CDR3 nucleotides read TGTGCCAGTGAAAGTAAATACAATCAGCCCCAGCATTTT.

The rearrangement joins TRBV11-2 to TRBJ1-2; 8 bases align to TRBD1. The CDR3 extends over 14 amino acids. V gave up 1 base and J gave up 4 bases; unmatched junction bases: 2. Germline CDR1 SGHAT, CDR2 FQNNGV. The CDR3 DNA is TGTGCCAGCAGCTTAGTTGACAGGGGCTATGGCTACACCTTC. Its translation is CASSLVDRGYGYTF.

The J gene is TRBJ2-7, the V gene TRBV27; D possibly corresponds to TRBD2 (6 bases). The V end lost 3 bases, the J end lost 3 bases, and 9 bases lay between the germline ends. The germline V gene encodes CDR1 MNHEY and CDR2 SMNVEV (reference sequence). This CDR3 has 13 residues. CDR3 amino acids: CASSFTGGYEQYF. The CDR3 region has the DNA TGTGCCAGCAGTTTTACCGGGGGCTACGAGCAGTACTTC.

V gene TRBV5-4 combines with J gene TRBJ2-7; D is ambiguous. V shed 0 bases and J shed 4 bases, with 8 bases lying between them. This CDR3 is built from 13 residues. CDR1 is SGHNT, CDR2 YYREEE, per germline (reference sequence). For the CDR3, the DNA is TGTGCCAGCAGCTTGGGGCCCGCTTACGAGCAGTACTTC. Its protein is CASSLGPAYEQYF.

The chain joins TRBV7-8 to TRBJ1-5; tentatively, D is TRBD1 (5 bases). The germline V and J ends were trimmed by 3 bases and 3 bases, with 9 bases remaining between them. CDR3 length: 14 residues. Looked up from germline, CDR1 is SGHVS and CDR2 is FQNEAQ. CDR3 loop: CASSLGGANQPQHF. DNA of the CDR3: TGTGCCAGCAGCTTGGGAGGGGCCAATCAGCCCCAGCATTTT.

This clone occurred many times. The CDR3 nucleotides read TGTGCCAGCAGTTTGGTCAGCCACACAGATACGCAGTATTTT. Encoded protein: CASSLVSHTDTQYF. The chain combines TRBV27 with TRBJ2-3; D is unclear. Trimming removed 3 bases from V and 2 bases from J, with 9 bases in between. This CDR3 is 14 amino acids long. Germline V CDR1 and CDR2: MNHEY, SMNVEV (reference sequence).

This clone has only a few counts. CDR3 sequence reads: CASSVEQENYGYTF. CDR3 DNA: TGTGCCAGCAGCGTAGAACAGGAGAACTATGGCTACACCTTC. This chain uses TRBV9 with TRBJ1-2; the D gene is possibly TRBD1 (5 bases). Trimming cost V 0 bases and J 2 bases, with 8 bases left between them. The germline gives CDR1 SGDLS, CDR2 YYNGEE. This CDR3 has 14 amino acids.

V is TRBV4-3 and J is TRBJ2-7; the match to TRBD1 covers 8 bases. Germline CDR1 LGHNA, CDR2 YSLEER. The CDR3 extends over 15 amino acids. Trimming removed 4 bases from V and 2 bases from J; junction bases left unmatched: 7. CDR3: CASSPSDRDAYEQYF. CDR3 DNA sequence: TGCGCCAGCAGCCCCTCGGACAGGGACGCCTACGAGCAGTACTTC.

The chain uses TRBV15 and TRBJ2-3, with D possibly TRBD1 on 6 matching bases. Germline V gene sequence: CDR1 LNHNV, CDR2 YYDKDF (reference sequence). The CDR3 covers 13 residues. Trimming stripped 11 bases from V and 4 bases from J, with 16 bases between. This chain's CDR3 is CAAGTPNADTQYF. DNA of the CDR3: TGTGCCGCCGGGACACCTAACGCAGATACGCAGTATTTT.

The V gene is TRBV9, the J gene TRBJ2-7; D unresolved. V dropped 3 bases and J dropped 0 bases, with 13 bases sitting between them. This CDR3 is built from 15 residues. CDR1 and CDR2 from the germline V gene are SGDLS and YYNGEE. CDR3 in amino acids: CASSESAVSSYEQYF. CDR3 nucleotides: TGTGCCAGCAGCGAATCGGCAGTCAGCTCCTACGAGCAGTACTTC.

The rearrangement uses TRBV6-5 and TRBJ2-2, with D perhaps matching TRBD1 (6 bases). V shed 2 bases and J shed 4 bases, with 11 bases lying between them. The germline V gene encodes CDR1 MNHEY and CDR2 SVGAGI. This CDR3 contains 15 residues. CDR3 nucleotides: TGTGCCAGCAGTTACCTGGGACACAGCACCGGGGAGCTGTTTTTT. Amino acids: CASSYLGHSTGELFF.

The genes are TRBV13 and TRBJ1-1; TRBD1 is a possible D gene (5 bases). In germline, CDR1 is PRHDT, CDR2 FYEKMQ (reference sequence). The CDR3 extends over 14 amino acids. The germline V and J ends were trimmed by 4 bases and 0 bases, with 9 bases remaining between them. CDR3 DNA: TGTGCCAGCAGCTCCGGGGCTATGAACACTGAAGCTTTCTTT. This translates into CASSSGAMNTEAFF. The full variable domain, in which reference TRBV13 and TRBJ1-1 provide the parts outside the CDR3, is AAGVIQSPRHLIKEKRETATLKCYPIPRHDTVYWYQQGPGQDPQFLISFYEKMQSDKGSIPDRFSAQQFSDYHSELNMSSLELGDSALYFCASSSGAMNTEAFFGQGTRLTVV.

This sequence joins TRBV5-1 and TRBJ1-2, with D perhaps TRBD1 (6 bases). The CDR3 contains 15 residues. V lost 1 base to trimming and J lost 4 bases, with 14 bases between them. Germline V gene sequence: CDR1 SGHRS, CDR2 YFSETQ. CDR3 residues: CASSLSWGRSYGYTF. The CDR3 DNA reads TGCGCCAGCAGCTTGTCATGGGGGCGCAGCTATGGCTACACCTTC.

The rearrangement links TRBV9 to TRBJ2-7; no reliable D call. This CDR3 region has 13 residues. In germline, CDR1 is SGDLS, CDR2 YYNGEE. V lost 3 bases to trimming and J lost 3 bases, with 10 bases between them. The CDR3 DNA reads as TGTGCCAGCAGCGCGGCCGGTAGCTACGAGCAGTACTTC. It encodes CASSAAGSYEQYF.

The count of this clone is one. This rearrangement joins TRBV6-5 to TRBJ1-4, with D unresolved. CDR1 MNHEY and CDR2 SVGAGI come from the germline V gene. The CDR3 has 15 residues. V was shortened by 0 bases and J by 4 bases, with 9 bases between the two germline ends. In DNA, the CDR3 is TGTGCCAGCAGTTACTCTCCAGGTCTTAATGAAAAACTGTTTTTT. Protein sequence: CASSYSPGLNEKLFF.

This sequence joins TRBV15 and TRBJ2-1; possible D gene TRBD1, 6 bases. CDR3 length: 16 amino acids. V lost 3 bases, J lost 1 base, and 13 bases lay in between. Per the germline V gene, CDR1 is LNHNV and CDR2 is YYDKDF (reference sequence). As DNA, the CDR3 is TGTGCCACCAGCAGTCCTACCCAGGGGTCCTACAATGAGCAGTTCTTC. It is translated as CATSSPTQGSYNEQFF. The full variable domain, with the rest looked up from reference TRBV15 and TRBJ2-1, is DAMVIQNPRYQVTQFGKPVTLSCSQTLNHNVMYWYQQKSSQAPKLLFHYYDKDFNNEADTPDNFQSRRPNTSFCFLDIRSPGLGDTAMYLCATSSPTQGSYNEQFFGPGTRLTVL.

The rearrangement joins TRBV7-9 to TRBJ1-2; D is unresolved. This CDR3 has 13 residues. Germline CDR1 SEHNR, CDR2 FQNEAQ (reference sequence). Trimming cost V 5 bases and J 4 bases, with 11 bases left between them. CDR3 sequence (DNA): TGTGCCAGCAGCCCGCCGGACGGCTATGGCTACACCTTC. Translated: CASSPPDGYGYTF.

CDR3 nucleotide sequence: TGTGCCAGCAGAAGGGACAGGGTTTGGTATGGCTACACCTTC. Translated, it gives CASRRDRVWYGYTF. The J gene is TRBJ1-2, the V gene TRBV5-5; 9 bases match TRBD1. This CDR3 is 14 amino acids long. The germline V gene encodes CDR1 SGHKS and CDR2 YYEKEE (reference sequence). V shed 5 bases and J 5 bases; nucleotides not matched to a gene: 7.

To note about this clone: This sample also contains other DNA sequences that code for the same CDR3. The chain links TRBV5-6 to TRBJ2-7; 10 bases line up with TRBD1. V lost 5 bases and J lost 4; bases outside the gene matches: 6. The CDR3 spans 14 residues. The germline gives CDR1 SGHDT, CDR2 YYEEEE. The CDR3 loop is CASSPGQGSYEQYF. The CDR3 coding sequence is TGTGCCAGCAGTCCGGGACAGGGGAGTTACGAGCAGTACTTC. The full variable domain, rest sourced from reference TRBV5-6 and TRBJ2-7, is DAGVTQSPTHLIKTRGQQVTLRCSPKSGHDTVSWYQQALGQGPQFIFQYYEEEERQRGNFPDRFSGHQFPNYSSELNVNALLLGDSALYLCASSPGQGSYEQYFGPGTRLTVT.